Listed below are T cell receptor beta chains from one sample, sequenced in a study of graft-versus-host responses after intestinal transplantation. Their target antigens are unknown. Generated by immunoSEQ multiplex PCR, the TCRdb table keeps only in-frame clones and is missing some. The table shows about 97,000 clones, with 90% to 95% occurring only once. The sequenced sample was unstimulated CD4+ T cells sorted from spleen or lymph node cells, obtained before transplant. These receptors were collected from a human donor who was the organ donor for an intestinal transplant. CDR3s include the opening cysteine and the closing phenylalanine or tryptophan. A D gene is named only where the DNA matches it firmly. The size field is filled for only some rows; it gives once, few, many or a size class.

v_gene,j_gene,abundance,d_gene,CDR3aa,CDR3nt
TRBV27,TRBJ2-3,NA,NA,CASSVLSRSTGPRTQYF,TGTGCCAGCAGTGTCTTGAGTAGATCAACCGGTCCCCGTACGCAGTATTTT
TRBV10-3,TRBJ2-7,once,NA,CAIKRHSEAYEQYF,TGTGCCATCAAGAGGCATTCCGAGGCCTACGAGCAGTACTTC
TRBV19,TRBJ2-3,NA,TRBD1,CASSTRTGLGTDTQYF,TGTGCCAGTAGTACCCGGACAGGATTAGGCACAGATACGCAGTATTTT
TRBV7-9,TRBJ2-1,NA,NA,CASSLGGDYNEQFF,TGTGCCAGCAGCTTAGGTGGAGACTACAATGAGCAGTTCTTC
TRBV19,TRBJ1-5,NA,NA,CASTVSGNQPQHF,TGTGCCAGTACGGTATCGGGCAATCAGCCCCAGCATTTT
TRBV25-1,TRBJ2-3,NA,TRBD2,CASSGSGGALRTDTQYF,TGTGCCAGCAGTGGGAGCGGGGGGGCCCTTCGCACAGATACGCAGTATTTT
TRBV5-5,TRBJ1-3,NA,NA,CASSLSHSSGNTIYF,TGTGCCAGCAGCTTGTCACACAGCTCTGGAAACACCATATATTTT
TRBV7-9,TRBJ1-2,NA,TRBD1,CASSESGQASSYTF,TGTGCCAGCAGTGAGTCGGGACAGGCGTCTAGCTACACCTTC
TRBV27,TRBJ1-3,NA,TRBD1,CASSLLPGGGNTIYF,TGTGCCAGCAGTTTACTCCCAGGGGGAGGAAACACCATATATTTT
TRBV6-1,TRBJ1-2,NA,TRBD1,CASSVGSTGVYGYTF,TGTGCCAGCAGCGTTGGATCAACAGGGGTCTATGGCTACACCTTC
TRBV11-2,TRBJ2-6,NA,TRBD1,CASSLQGAGANVLTF,TGTGCCAGCAGCTTACAGGGGGCTGGGGCCAACGTCCTGACTTTC
TRBV11-2,TRBJ1-2,NA,NA,CASSLGRAANYGYTF,TGTGCCAGCAGCTTGGGCAGGGCAGCTAACTATGGCTACACCTTC
TRBV5-4,TRBJ1-2,NA,NA,CASSSDGLRGYTF,TGTGCCAGCAGTTCCGACGGTTTGAGGGGCTACACCTTC
TRBV5-1,TRBJ1-4,NA,NA,CASRVTGLEGKLFF,TGCGCCAGCAGAGTTACAGGGTTGGAAGGAAAACTGTTTTTT
TRBV6-5,TRBJ2-5,NA,NA,CASSYEGVGQETQYF,TGTGCCAGCAGTTACGAGGGGGTAGGGCAAGAGACCCAGTACTTC
TRBV6-5,TRBJ1-4,NA,NA,CASSRLGAEKLFF,TGTGCCAGCAGTCGGTTGGGGGCCGAAAAACTGTTTTTT
TRBV7-8,TRBJ1-2,NA,TRBD1,CASSPRIRDSSYGYTF,TGTGCCAGCAGCCCACGCATCCGGGACAGCAGTTATGGCTACACCTTC
TRBV15,TRBJ2-3,NA,NA,CATGRVLTDTQYF,TGTGCCACCGGCCGGGTACTCACAGATACGCAGTATTTT
TRBV7-3,TRBJ2-3,NA,TRBD2,CASSLERGALDTQYF,TGTGCCAGCAGCTTAGAGCGGGGGGCCCTGGATACGCAGTATTTT
TRBV4-3,TRBJ2-1,NA,NA,CASSQVRTTSYNEQFF,TGCGCCAGCAGCCAAGTTCGCACTACCTCCTACAATGAGCAGTTCTTC
TRBV9,TRBJ1-1,NA,NA,CASSVIEGGTEAFF,TGTGCCAGCAGCGTAATCGAGGGCGGCACTGAAGCTTTCTTT
TRBV6-4,TRBJ2-3,NA,NA,CASSERGSTDTQYF,TGTGCCAGCAGCGAGAGGGGGAGCACAGATACGCAGTATTTT
TRBV2,TRBJ1-3,few,NA,CASSEAGLRGSGNTIYF,TGTGCCAGCAGTGAAGCAGGTTTGAGGGGGAGTGGAAACACCATATATTTT
TRBV6-6,TRBJ2-7,NA,TRBD2,CASSYSWRGGSYEQYF,TGTGCCAGCAGTTACTCGTGGCGGGGGGGCTCCTACGAGCAGTACTTC
TRBV7-2,TRBJ2-1,NA,TRBD2,CASSFVAGGPSDEQFF,TGTGCCAGCAGCTTCGTCGCGGGGGGGCCGTCGGATGAGCAGTTCTTC
TRBV19,TRBJ2-1,NA,NA,CASSADSSYNEQFF,TGTGCCAGTAGCGCGGACAGCTCCTACAATGAGCAGTTCTTC
TRBV6-1,TRBJ1-1,NA,TRBD1,CASSDNRGLGTEAFF,TGTGCCAGCAGTGATAACAGGGGGCTTGGCACTGAAGCTTTCTTT